This passage covers 29 T cell receptor beta chains from one sample sequenced in a study of blood T cell repertoires in COVID-19. The method was immunoSEQ multiplex PCR; TCRdb's version includes in-frame clones alone and lacks a portion of them. The data hold roughly 250,000 clones, with 80% to 90% observed a single time. The sample consisted of peripheral blood. All receptors derive from a woman in her 70s with acute or convalescent COVID-19.

The V call is TRBV19, the J call TRBJ1-2; D remains ambiguous. Between the trimmed V and J ends, which lost 5 bases and 8 bases, there was a span of 15 bases. Germline CDR1 reads LNHDA; CDR2 reads SQIVND (reference sequence). This CDR3 comprises 13 residues. In nucleotides, the CDR3 is TGTGCCAGTAGTGTAGCCCCCCCGTCCGGCTACACCTTC. The encoded protein is CASSVAPPSGYTF.

This clone was seen at least ten times. This chain joins TRBV19 and TRBJ1-1; D is undetermined. The CDR3 sequence is 12 residues long. CDR1 is LNHDA and CDR2 is SQIVND in the germline V gene (reference sequence). Trimming removed 5 bases from V and 7 bases from J, with 11 bases in between. CDR3: CASSRTEIEAFF. For the CDR3, the DNA is TGTGCCAGTAGTCGTACAGAGATTGAAGCTTTCTTT.

This chain uses TRBV6-5 with TRBJ1-2; TRBD1 might be the D (6 bases). This CDR3 spans 13 amino acids. V dropped 4 bases and J dropped 6 bases, with 12 bases sitting between them. The germline V gene has CDR1 MNHEY and CDR2 SVGAGI. In DNA form, the CDR3 reads TGTGCCAGCAGTTCCGGACAGAGAGATGGCTACACCTTC. Translated: CASSSGQRDGYTF.

The chain couples TRBV25-1 to TRBJ1-1, with a possible D match to TRBD1 (6 bases). Between the trimmed V and J ends, which lost 6 bases and 4 bases, there was a span of 15 bases. Looked up from germline, CDR1 is MGHDK and CDR2 is SYGVNS. The CDR3 has 14 residues. The DNA of the CDR3 is TGTGCCAGCAGCCCGACAGGTAGTTCCACTGAAGCTTTCTTT. This gives the protein CASSPTGSSTEAFF.

V gene TRBV28 combines with J gene TRBJ1-4; tentatively, D is TRBD1 (5 bases). The CDR3 runs 17 residues. Trimming shortened V by 1 base and J by 4 bases, and 16 bases separated the two germline ends. CDR1 is MDHEN and CDR2 is SYDVKM in the germline V gene. CDR3: CASSLFSYRRLNEKLFF. The CDR3, as DNA: TGTGCCAGCAGTTTATTCTCATACAGGAGACTTAATGAAAAACTGTTTTTT. The full variable domain, rest sourced from reference TRBV28 and TRBJ1-4, is DVKVTQSSRYLVKRTGEKVFLECVQDMDHENMFWYRQDPGLGLRLIYFSYDVKMKEKGDIPEGYSVSREKKERFSLILESASTNQTSMYLCASSLFSYRRLNEKLFFGSGTQLSVL.

V and J are TRBV5-6 and TRBJ1-5; D not certain. This CDR3 has 14 amino acids. V shed 2 bases and J shed 3 bases, with 9 bases lying between them. The germline V gene encodes CDR1 SGHDT and CDR2 YYEEEE. The CDR3 region has the DNA TGTGCCAGCAGCTTTTCGGGGAACAATCAGCCCCAGCATTTT. It encodes CASSFSGNNQPQHF.

The chain carries TRBV4-2 and TRBJ1-3, with a weak D call TRBD1 (5 bases). V was cut by 1 base and J by 4 bases, with 8 bases left in between. CDR3 length equals 14 residues. Germline V gene sequence: CDR1 LGHNA, CDR2 YNFKEQ. The CDR3: CASSQVGAGNTIYF. The CDR3 coding sequence is TGTGCCAGCAGCCAAGTAGGGGCAGGAAACACCATATATTTT.

The genes are TRBV7-8 and TRBJ2-7; D perhaps matches TRBD2 (5 bases). Germline loops: CDR1 SGHVS, CDR2 FQNEAQ. Trimming took 4 bases from V and 2 from J, leaving 12 bases between them. This CDR3 has 14 residues. The CDR3 loop is CASSSPGEPYEQYF. The DNA of the CDR3 is TGTGCCAGCAGCTCCCCCGGGGAGCCCTACGAGCAGTACTTC.

There are a few counts of this clone. The genes are TRBV29-1 and TRBJ1-1; D is unresolved. The V gene's germline CDR1 is SQVTM and CDR2 ANQGSEA. Trimming took 7 bases from V and 1 from J, leaving 7 bases between them. The CDR3 has 11 amino acids. CDR3 DNA sequence: TGCAGCGGAAGAGAGAACACTGAAGCTTTCTTT. Its translation is CSGRENTEAFF.

Only one count was recorded for this clone. V usage is TRBV6-5 and J usage is TRBJ2-6, with 7 bases that match TRBD1. The germline gives CDR1 MNHEY, CDR2 SVGAGI. Trimming removed 2 bases from V and 2 bases from J; junction bases left unmatched: 3. The CDR3 is 16 residues long. CDR3 in amino acids: CASSYGGQAGANVLTF. Written as DNA, the CDR3 is TGTGCCAGCAGTTACGGAGGACAGGCTGGGGCCAACGTCCTGACTTTC.

The chain combines TRBV30 with TRBJ1-4; possible D gene TRBD1, 6 bases. Trimming removed 1 base at V and 0 bases at J, with 9 bases between. In germline, CDR1 is GTSNPN, CDR2 SVGIG (reference sequence). This CDR3 comprises 15 residues. As DNA, the CDR3 is TGTGCCTGGAGTGGACAGGCCCCAACTAATGAAAAACTGTTTTTT. As protein: CAWSGQAPTNEKLFF.

The chain uses TRBV6-6 and TRBJ1-5; 7 bases are a match to TRBD1. The CDR3 is 17 residues long. J gave up 2 bases and V 5 bases, and 12 bases lay outside the gene matches. Germline V gene data show CDR1 as MNHNY and CDR2 as SVGAGI (reference sequence). In DNA, the CDR3 is TGTGCCAGCAGTCCACGAGGGGTCAGGGGGGGCAATCAGCCCCAGCATTTT. It is translated as CASSPRGVRGGNQPQHF.

This clone was found once. The chain joins TRBV3-1 (or the pseudogene TRBV3-2) to TRBJ1-1, with a tentative D call TRBD1 (5 bases). Germline V gene data show CDR1 as LGHDT and CDR2 as YNNKEL (reference sequence). The CDR3 is 14 residues long. V was pared by 1 base and J by 3 bases, with 9 bases between. CDR3: CASSQVWGDTEAFF. The CDR3 nucleotides read TGTGCCAGCAGCCAAGTATGGGGGGACACTGAAGCTTTCTTT.

The chain employs TRBV11-2 and TRBJ1-3; D remains ambiguous. The V and J ends lost 5 bases and 0 bases respectively, with 17 bases between them. This CDR3 region has 17 residues. Germline CDR1 and CDR2: SGHAT and FQNNGV. The CDR3 DNA reads TGTGCCAGCAGCCCGAGGAGGCCATCAGTCTCTGGAAACACCATATATTTT. Protein: CASSPRRPSVSGNTIYF.

This clone turned up a few times. V gene TRBV7-2 combines with J gene TRBJ1-3, with D uncertain. The CDR3 is 15 amino acids. Germline V gives CDR1 SGHTA, CDR2 FQGNSA. Trimming pared 2 bases from V and 8 bases from J, leaving 16 bases between. DNA of the CDR3: TGTGCCAGCAGCTTAAACCTCATCCTCGGGGACACCATATATTTT. Its translation: CASSLNLILGDTIYF. Variable domain in full (rest from reference TRBV7-2 and TRBJ1-3): GAGVSQSPSNKVTEKGKDVELRCDPISGHTALYWYRQSLGQGLEFLIYFQGNSAPDKSGLPSDRFSAERTGGSVSTLTIQRTQQEDSAVYLCASSLNLILGDTIYFGEGSWLTVV.

This clone was observed a few times. This rearrangement joins TRBV6-2 or TRBV6-3 to TRBJ2-1; tentatively, D is TRBD2 (6 bases). The CDR3 loop spans 12 amino acids. V was trimmed by 6 bases and J by 9 bases, leaving 12 bases between them. The germline V gene encodes CDR1 MNHEY and CDR2 SVGEGT. This CDR3 reads CASSLTSFEQFF. CDR3 DNA sequence: TGTGCCAGCAGCCTCACTAGCTTTGAGCAGTTCTTC.

The chain couples TRBV5-1 to TRBJ2-5, with 10 bases fitting TRBD1. The CDR3 is 14 residues long. Germline values: CDR1 SGHRS, CDR2 YFSETQ. Germline trimming cut 8 bases from V and 5 bases from J; bases unmatched to any gene: 9. The CDR3 sequence is CASSPGQGRETQYF. CDR3 sequence (DNA): TGCGCCAGTTCACCGGGACAGGGGCGGGAGACCCAGTACTTC.

This rearrangement joins TRBV4-1 to TRBJ1-2, with 7 bases that match TRBD1. V shed 0 bases, J shed 5 bases, and the junction held 6 bases outside the gene matches. CDR3 length: 15 residues. Per the germline V gene, CDR1 is MGHRA and CDR2 is YSYEKL. The CDR3 bases are TGCGCCAGCAGCCAAGATTACAACAGGGGATATGGCTACACCTTC. This encodes CASSQDYNRGYGYTF.

This clone was found once. The chain uses TRBV10-3 and TRBJ2-1; 12 nucleotides match TRBD2. Unmatched junction bases numbered 5, after V lost 10 bases and J lost 1 base. This CDR3 spans 15 amino acids. The germline gives CDR1 ENHRY, CDR2 SYGVKD. CDR3: CATATSGGSYNEQFF. CDR3 sequence (DNA): TGTGCCACCGCGACTAGCGGGGGATCCTACAATGAGCAGTTCTTC.

The chain carries TRBV7-2 and TRBJ1-2, with 7 bases matching TRBD1. This CDR3 comprises 13 residues. The ends lost 5 bases at V and 5 bases at J; junction bases unmatched: 5. In germline, CDR1 is SGHTA, CDR2 FQGNSA. CDR3 nucleotides: TGTGCCAGCAGCCTTGACAGGGAGTATGGCTACACCTTC. This sequence encodes CASSLDREYGYTF.

The chain combines TRBV2 with TRBJ1-5; D unclear. Germline CDR1 SNHLY, CDR2 FYNNEI. The V and J ends lost 2 bases and 1 base respectively, with 3 bases between them. There are 13 residues in the CDR3. The DNA of the CDR3 is TGTGCCAGCAGTGAACCGAGCAATCAGCCCCAGCATTTT. Its protein is CASSEPSNQPQHF. The variable domain in full, completed from reference TRBV2 and TRBJ1-5, reads EPEVTQTPSHQVTQMGQEVILRCVPISNHLYFYWYRQILGQKVEFLVSFYNNEISEKSEIFDDQFSVERPDGSNFTLKIRSTKLEDSAMYFCASSEPSNQPQHFGDGTRLSIL.

This sequence joins TRBV5-8 and TRBJ2-2; 9 bases agree with TRBD1. Looked up from germline, CDR1 is SGHTS and CDR2 is YDEGEE. This CDR3 contains 16 residues. Losses at the gene ends were 6 bases for V and 0 bases for J; bases not matched to a gene: 6. CDR3 in DNA: TGTGCCAGCACCCCCAGGGACAGGGCGAACACCGGGGAGCTGTTTTTT. Protein: CASTPRDRANTGELFF.

This chain connects TRBV29-1 to TRBJ2-1; D might be TRBD2 (5 bases). CDR1 is SQVTM, CDR2 ANQGSEA, per germline. The CDR3 contains 13 residues. The V end lost 4 bases, the J end lost 1 base, and 8 bases lay between the germline ends. The CDR3 coding sequence is TGCAGCGTTGGCGAGGGATCCTACAATGAGCAGTTCTTC. It specifies CSVGEGSYNEQFF.

The rearrangement uses TRBV18 and TRBJ2-7, with 7 bases matching TRBD1. Germline V gives CDR1 KGHSH, CDR2 LQKENI. After removal of 3 bases from V and 3 bases from J, the junction contained 5 bases not matched to a gene. The CDR3 has 14 amino acids. The CDR3 coding sequence is TGTGCCAGCTCACCGGGACAGATCCACTACGAGCAGTACTTC. This gives the protein CASSPGQIHYEQYF.

This clone was picked up one time. This chain uses TRBV2 with TRBJ2-2, with a possible D match to TRBD1 (6 bases). Germline CDR1 reads SNHLY; CDR2 reads FYNNEI. The CDR3 runs 15 residues. V was cut by 3 bases and J by 4 bases, with 12 bases left in between. The CDR3: CASSDRGQGTGELFF. The CDR3, as DNA: TGTGCCAGCAGTGACAGGGGCCAGGGCACCGGGGAGCTGTTTTTT.

The rearrangement joins TRBV7-2 to TRBJ1-6; D call uncertain. CDR3 length: 15 amino acids. Per germline, CDR1 SGHTA and CDR2 FQGNSA. Trimming shortened V by 5 bases and J by 8 bases, and 16 bases separated the two germline ends. The CDR3 coding sequence is TGTGCCAGCAGCCCGACGGGGAATCGAGATTCACCCCTCCACTTT. Translation: CASSPTGNRDSPLHF.

The chain employs TRBV4-3 and TRBJ1-2; D might be TRBD1 (5 bases). This CDR3 has 14 amino acids. Trimming left V 0 bases short and J 7 bases short, with 12 bases between. Germline V gene lookup returns CDR1 LGHNA and CDR2 YSLEER. The CDR3 protein is CASSQEEGLLGYTF. The CDR3 nucleotides are TGCGCCAGCAGCCAAGAGGAGGGACTCCTTGGCTACACCTTC.

This clone was counted between two and nine times. V usage is TRBV5-1 and J usage is TRBJ1-2; TRBD1 matches at 11 bases. The germline V gene has CDR1 SGHRS and CDR2 YFSETQ. The CDR3 contains 13 residues. The ends lost 4 bases at V and 7 bases at J; junction bases unmatched: 3. Written as DNA, the CDR3 is TGCGCCAGCAGCGCGGGACAGGGGGTTGGCTACACCTTC. This gives the protein CASSAGQGVGYTF. Combining the CDR3 with reference TRBV5-1 and TRBJ1-2 gives the whole variable domain KAGVTQTPRYLIKTRGQQVTLSCSPISGHRSVSWYQQTPGQGLQFLFEYFSETQRNKGNFPGRFSGRQFSNSRSEMNVSTLELGDSALYLCASSAGQGVGYTFGSGTRLTVV.

The V and J genes are TRBV28 and TRBJ1-5, with TRBD1 as a possible D gene (6 bases). The CDR3 is made up of 15 amino acids. CDR1 and CDR2 (germline): MDHEN, SYDVKM. Trimming left V 7 bases short and J 1 base short, with 14 bases between. The CDR3 DNA follows: TGTGCCAGCACCTCGAACGGACAGAGCAATCAGCCCCAGCATTTT. Its translation is CASTSNGQSNQPQHF.